The 5 T cell receptor beta chains presented below share a single source sample, sequenced in a study of metastatic and nonmetastatic thyroid tumors. No patient received treatment before thyroid surgery. TCRdb recomputed clones from the PCR reads via MiXCR. The table shows more than 8,500 clones, with about a tenth occurring only once. The sequencing sample was made of tumor tissue. Receptors originate from a female donor with papillary thyroid cancer or a benign thyroid nodule (not recorded which). Some clones in this sample may be carry-over from other donors' samples.

By sample fraction, this clone is medium-sized. The CDR3 region has the DNA TGCAGCGCCGCGGGGGGGGCGAGGGGCTACACCTTC. It encodes CSAAGGARGYTF. The chain links TRBV20-1 to TRBJ1-2, with D perhaps TRBD1 (6 bases). Germline CDR1 and CDR2: DFQATT and SNEGSKA (reference sequence). The CDR3 covers 12 residues.

By sample share, this clone is medium-sized (0.01 to 0.1%). The V call is TRBV24-1, the J call TRBJ1-1; D remains unclear. CDR1 and CDR2 (germline): KGHDR, SFDVKD. The V and J ends lost 1 base and 5 bases respectively, with 13 bases between them. This CDR3 is 15 amino acids long. CDR3 DNA sequence: TGTGCCACCAGTGATTTCCCGGGCCCGGGAACTGAAGCTTTCTTT. Its translation: CATSDFPGPGTEAFF.

This clone was seen many times. The chain couples TRBV11-2 to TRBJ2-5; D unresolved. The CDR3 extends over 13 amino acids. Between the trimmed V and J ends, which lost 5 bases and 1 base, there was a span of 8 bases. Germline CDR1 and CDR2: SGHAT and FQNNGV. CDR3 amino acids: CASSRSSQETQYF. The CDR3 DNA follows: TGTGCCAGCAGCCGATCTAGCCAAGAGACCCAGTACTTC. Looking up the rest from reference TRBV11-2 and TRBJ2-5 gives the full variable domain: EAGVAQSPRYKIIEKRQSVAFWCNPISGHATLYWYQQILGQGPKLLIQFQNNGVVDDSQLPKDRFSAERLKGVDSTLKIQPAKLEDSAVYLCASSRSSQETQYFGPGTRLLVL.

This clone was seen many times. The chain uses TRBV3-1 and TRBJ1-6, with 7 positions matching TRBD1. Germline CDR1 and CDR2: LGHDT and YNNKEL (reference sequence). Trimming removed 4 bases from V and 7 bases from J; junction bases left unmatched: 10. The CDR3 runs 16 residues. As DNA, the CDR3 is TGTGCCAGCAGCCGGAAACAGGGGTGGGGAAATTCACCCCTCCACTTT. Its protein product is CASSRKQGWGNSPLHF.

This clone was detected a few times. Other DNA sequences in this specimen translate into the identical CDR3. The V gene is TRBV3-1, the J gene TRBJ2-1, with 8 bases lining up with TRBD2. This CDR3 is 13 amino acids long. Germline V lookup: CDR1 LGHDT, CDR2 YNNKEL (reference sequence). With 3 bases clipped from V and 13 bases from J, the junction kept 8 bases outside the gene matches. CDR3 amino acids: CASSQSRAGGQFF. The CDR3 nucleotides read TGTGCCAGCAGCCAGAGTCGGGCGGGGGGACAGTTCTTC.